The 24 T cell receptor beta chains below all came from one sample that was sequenced in a study of T cells in Graves' hyperthyroidism and ophthalmopathy. Template material for amplifying TCR beta CDR3 regions consisted of RNA transcripts. TCR CDR3 underwent first-round RT-PCR with the HTBI primer set. TCRdb passed the multiplex PCR reads through MiXCR, listing each CDR3 protein once. The sample records 550,000 to 700,000 distinct CDR3 sequences, roughly 15% being singletons. The sequenced sample was blood. Receptors originate from a woman in her forties with Graves' ophthalmopathy.

This clonotype was detected a few times. The V call is TRBV11-2, the J call TRBJ1-1, with no clear D. The germline gives CDR1 SGHAT, CDR2 FQNNGV. CDR3 length: 16 amino acids. Trimming shortened V by 1 base and J by 4 bases, and 16 bases separated the two germline ends. The CDR3 region is CASSLVTPRAGTEAFF. For the CDR3, the DNA is TGTGCCAGCAGCTTAGTAACCCCCCGAGCAGGCACTGAAGCTTTCTTT. The whole variable domain, remainder taken from reference TRBV11-2 and TRBJ1-1, is EAGVAQSPRYKIIEKRQSVAFWCNPISGHATLYWYQQILGQGPKLLIQFQNNGVVDDSQLPKDRFSAERLKGVDSTLKIQPAKLEDSAVYLCASSLVTPRAGTEAFFGQGTRLTVV.

In this sample, this clonotype turned up many times. This sequence joins TRBV28 and TRBJ2-5, with 9 bases that match TRBD2. Germline loops: CDR1 MDHEN, CDR2 SYDVKM. This CDR3 is 13 amino acids long. The V and J ends lost 8 bases and 4 bases, in that order; junction bases with no gene match: 5. CDR3 in DNA: TGTGCCAGCGGCGGGAGGGCCCCAGAGACCCAGTACTTC. Amino acids: CASGGRAPETQYF.

This clonotype was seen once. J is TRBJ2-5 and V is TRBV28; D unclear. The CDR3 consists of 12 residues. From germline, CDR1 is MDHEN and CDR2 SYDVKM. Trimming removed 6 bases from V and 4 bases from J, with 9 bases in between. The CDR3 region has the DNA TGTGCCAGCAGAAGTATCGGAGAGACCCAGTACTTC. This codes for CASRSIGETQYF. The full variable domain, with the rest looked up from reference TRBV28 and TRBJ2-5, is DVKVTQSSRYLVKRTGEKVFLECVQDMDHENMFWYRQDPGLGLRLIYFSYDVKMKEKGDIPEGYSVSREKKERFSLILESASTNQTSMYLCASRSIGETQYFGPGTRLLVL.

This clonotype was detected a few times. The chain recombines TRBV19 with TRBJ2-3; 9 bases line up with TRBD1. This CDR3 has 15 amino acids. Germline CDR1 LNHDA, CDR2 SQIVND (reference sequence). Germline trimming cut 10 bases from V and 3 bases from J; bases unmatched to any gene: 11. DNA for the CDR3: TGTGCCACCAGGGACAGGGCCGCGGGTACAGATACGCAGTATTTT. Residues: CATRDRAAGTDTQYF.

This chain connects TRBV7-2 to TRBJ2-7; D not resolved. Trimming took 6 bases from V and 2 from J, leaving 11 bases between them. Germline loops: CDR1 SGHTA, CDR2 FQGNSA. There are 13 residues in the CDR3. The CDR3 nucleotides read TGTGCCAGCAGATTGGACCAGGCCTACGAGCAGTACTTC. It translates to CASRLDQAYEQYF.

Ten or more counts support this clonotype. The chain joins TRBV12-3 or TRBV12-4 to TRBJ1-2, with D unclear. The CDR3 spans 14 residues. Trimming left V 5 bases short and J 0 bases short, with 10 bases between. CDR3 sequence reads: CASSLTAANYGYTF. CDR3 coding DNA: TGTGCCAGCAGTCTTACGGCAGCTAACTATGGCTACACCTTC.

This clonotype was seen at least ten times. The gene calls are TRBV4-1 and TRBJ1-2; no clear D gene. From germline, CDR1 is MGHRA and CDR2 YSYEKL. V lost 0 bases, J lost 2 bases, and 7 bases lay in between. The CDR3 runs to 14 residues. CDR3 region: CASSQDRSNYGYTF. Here the CDR3 DNA reads TGCGCCAGCAGCCAAGATCGATCCAACTATGGCTACACCTTC.

Worth noting for this clonotype: Germline is not matched at one junction end, which may reflect a read error. The chain joins TRBV27 to TRBJ1-2; the D gene is possibly TRBD1 (5 bases). Germline values: CDR1 MNHEY, CDR2 SMNVEV (reference sequence). This CDR3 is built from 10 residues. In nucleotides, the CDR3 is TGTGCCAGCACTCACGACAGCGGCTTCTTC. It yields the protein CASTHDSGFF.

This clonotype has at least ten counts. CDR3 sequence reads: CASRVTLGLAGGVQYF. The CDR3, as DNA: TGTGCCAGTAGGGTTACCCTCGGACTAGCGGGAGGCGTTCAGTACTTC. The chain links TRBV19 to TRBJ2-4; 14 nucleotides align to TRBD2. The junction had 12 bases not matched to a gene; V was cut back by 6 bases and J by 11 bases. From germline, CDR1 is LNHDA and CDR2 SQIVND (reference sequence). The CDR3 has 16 amino acids. The variable domain in full, with the rest retrieved from reference TRBV19 and TRBJ2-4, is DGGITQSPKYLFRKEGQNVTLSCEQNLNHDAMYWYRQDPGQGLRLIYYSQIVNDFQKGDIAEGYSVSREKKESFPLTVTSAQKNPTAFYLCASRVTLGLAGGVQYFGAGTRLSVL.

This clonotype came up many times. This rearrangement joins TRBV30 to TRBJ2-4; tentatively, D is TRBD1 (6 bases). This CDR3 comprises 16 residues. The germline V gene has CDR1 GTSNPN and CDR2 SVGIG (reference sequence). Trimming pared 0 bases from V and 6 bases from J, leaving 18 bases between. The CDR3 loop reads CAWSVQGSRGRNIQYF. The CDR3 coding sequence is TGTGCCTGGAGTGTACAGGGTTCCAGGGGAAGAAACATTCAGTACTTC.

On this clonotype itself: With a much larger clone just one base away, this may be a read error. This chain uses TRBV4-1 with TRBJ1-2; D is undetermined. There are 12 residues in the CDR3. With 0 bases removed from V and 5 bases from J, the gap between germline ends came to 4 bases. CDR1 MGHRA and CDR2 YSYEKL come from the germline V gene. The CDR3 loop is CASSQERYGYTF. CDR3 nucleotide sequence: TGCGCCAGCAGCCAAGAGAGATATGGCTACACCTTC.

This clonotype was seen ten or more times. The V call is TRBV20-1, the J call TRBJ2-5; 7 bases align to TRBD2. Trimming at V came to 2 bases and at J to 1 base, leaving 1 base not matched to a gene. The CDR3 has 13 amino acids. Germline-derived CDR1 and CDR2 are DFQATT and SNEGSKA (reference sequence). The CDR3 protein is CSARRGVQETQYF. DNA for the CDR3: TGCAGTGCTAGACGGGGGGTCCAAGAGACCCAGTACTTC.

This clonotype showed up many times. The chain uses TRBV5-1 and TRBJ2-2, with D possibly matching TRBD1 (5 bases). V lost 3 bases and J lost 5, with 8 bases in between. CDR3 size: 13 residues. The germline gives CDR1 SGHRS, CDR2 YFSETQ. The CDR3 loop reads CASSSNRTGELFF. Written as DNA, the CDR3 is TGCGCCAGCAGCTCGAACAGGACCGGGGAGCTGTTTTTT.

There are a few counts of this clonotype. The chain couples TRBV11-2 to TRBJ1-3; D uncertain. V was shortened by 1 base and J by 0 bases, with 13 bases between the two germline ends. Germline V gene sequence: CDR1 SGHAT, CDR2 FQNNGV. There are 17 residues in the CDR3. The CDR3 bases are TGTGCCAGCAGCTTAGTTGGGCGGAACCCCTCTGGAAACACCATATATTTT. Its translation is CASSLVGRNPSGNTIYF.

This clonotype was seen many times. The chain uses TRBV10-3 and TRBJ2-5; the D is unclear. The CDR3 has 11 residues. V was cut by 8 bases and J by 4 bases, with 8 bases left in between. The germline V gene encodes CDR1 ENHRY and CDR2 SYGVKD. CDR3: CAIGPGETQYF. The CDR3 nucleotides are TGTGCCATCGGCCCTGGAGAGACCCAGTACTTC.

In its sample, this clonotype was seen many times. The genes are TRBV11-2 and TRBJ2-5, with D perhaps TRBD1 (6 bases). Germline CDR1 is SGHAT and CDR2 is FQNNGV. V was pared by 5 bases and J by 3 bases, with 13 bases between. The CDR3 runs to 14 residues. The CDR3 bases are TGTGCCAGCAGCCGCGACAGGTCAGAAGAGACCCAGTACTTC. As protein: CASSRDRSEETQYF.

This clonotype was counted ten times or more. The gene calls are TRBV29-1 and TRBJ2-7; D uncertain. Trimming cost V 6 bases and J 2 bases, with 11 bases left between them. Germline-derived CDR1 and CDR2 are SQVTM and ANQGSEA. The CDR3 sequence is 12 residues long. Written as DNA, the CDR3 is TGCAGCGTGACGGTCCCAACCTACGAGCAGTACTTC. It is translated as CSVTVPTYEQYF.

Ten or more counts support this clonotype. The J gene is TRBJ1-5, the V gene TRBV12-3 or TRBV12-4; the D is unclear. The CDR3 is 14 residues long. V lost 5 bases and J 4 bases, leaving 12 bases between the germline ends. Here the CDR3 DNA reads TGTGCCAGCAGTCCCATGGGTGGAAATCAGCCCCAGCATTTT. Translated, it gives CASSPMGGNQPQHF.

This clonotype was recorded at least ten times. The chain links TRBV6-2 or TRBV6-3 to TRBJ2-7; D unresolved. Germline values: CDR1 MNHEY, CDR2 SVGEGT. The ends were cut back, 6 bases at V and 6 bases at J, with 9 bases in the middle. The CDR3 runs to 11 residues. CDR3 nucleotides: TGTGCCAGCAGCGGGCCACGCGAGCAGTACTTC. This encodes CASSGPREQYF.

The rearrangement links TRBV6-4 to TRBJ2-2; 11 nucleotides align to TRBD1. Germline V lookup: CDR1 MRHNA, CDR2 SNTAGT. This CDR3 has 13 residues. CDR3 nucleotides: TGTTCAAGTCCGGGACAGGGGGACGGGGAGCTGTTTTTT. Translating it yields CSSPGQGDGELFF.

The rearrangement joins TRBV19 to TRBJ1-5, with D possibly being TRBD1 (5 bases). CDR1 is LNHDA, CDR2 SQIVND, per germline (reference sequence). The CDR3 totals 19 residues. Trimming pared 4 bases from V and 5 bases from J, leaving 27 bases between. CDR3 in amino acids: CASSSSRSGWTGSDQPQHF. Here the CDR3 DNA reads TGTGCCAGTAGTAGTTCTCGGTCAGGGTGGACCGGGTCGGATCAGCCCCAGCATTTT. The full variable domain, its missing parts supplied by reference TRBV19 and TRBJ1-5, is DGGITQSPKYLFRKEGQNVTLSCEQNLNHDAMYWYRQDPGQGLRLIYYSQIVNDFQKGDIAEGYSVSREKKESFPLTVTSAQKNPTAFYLCASSSSRSGWTGSDQPQHFGDGTRLSIL.

This clonotype appeared many times. The chain recombines TRBV6-5 with TRBJ2-4; maybe TRBD2 (5 bases). The V gene's germline CDR1 is MNHEY and CDR2 SVGAGI. The CDR3 runs to 13 residues. The V and J ends lost 2 bases and 6 bases respectively, with 8 bases between them. The CDR3 region is CASSYGLGNIQYF. The CDR3 DNA follows: TGTGCCAGCAGTTACGGACTGGGAAACATTCAGTACTTC.

At least ten counts were recorded for this clonotype. CDR3 DNA: TGTGCCAGCAGTATTGTACCTAGCGGCTCCTACGAGCAGTACTTC. Translating it yields CASSIVPSGSYEQYF. This rearrangement joins TRBV27 to TRBJ2-7, with TRBD2 identical over 7 bases. This CDR3 comprises 15 residues. The V segment lost 5 bases and the J segment 0 bases; nucleotides outside the gene matches: 7. CDR1 and CDR2 (germline): MNHEY, SMNVEV (reference sequence).

There are many counts of this clonotype. The gene calls are TRBV7-8 and TRBJ2-2, with unresolved D. Per germline, CDR1 SGHVS and CDR2 FQNEAQ. There are 15 residues in the CDR3. V was clipped by 5 bases and J by 6 bases, with 16 bases between them. The CDR3 loop reads CASSLAIGRPGELFF. In DNA, the CDR3 is TGTGCCAGCAGCCTGGCCATAGGCAGGCCCGGGGAGCTGTTTTTT.